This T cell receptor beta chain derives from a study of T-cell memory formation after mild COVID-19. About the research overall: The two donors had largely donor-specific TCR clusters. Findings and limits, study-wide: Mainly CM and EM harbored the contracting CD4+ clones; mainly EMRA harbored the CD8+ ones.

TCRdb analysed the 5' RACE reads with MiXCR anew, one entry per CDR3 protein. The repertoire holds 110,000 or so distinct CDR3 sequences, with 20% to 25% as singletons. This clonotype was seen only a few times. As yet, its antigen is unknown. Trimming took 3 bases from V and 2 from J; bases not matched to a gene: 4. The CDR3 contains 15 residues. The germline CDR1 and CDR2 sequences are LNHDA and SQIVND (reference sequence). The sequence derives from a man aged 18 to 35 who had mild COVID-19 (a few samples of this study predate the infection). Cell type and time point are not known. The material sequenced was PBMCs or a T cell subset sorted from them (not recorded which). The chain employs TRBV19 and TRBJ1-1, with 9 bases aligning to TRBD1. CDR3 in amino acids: CASSIGTGFNTEAFF. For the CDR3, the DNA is TGTGCCAGTAGTATCGGGACAGGGTTTAACACTGAAGCTTTCTTT.